The 23 T cell receptor beta chains listed next were all sequenced from one sample in a study of human versus mouse CDR3 diversity and MHC coevolution. Libraries were prepared by immunoSEQ multiplex PCR; TCRdb keeps only in-frame clonotypes and omits some of them. The sample yields fewer than 100,000 clones, 85% to 95% seen once. The sequenced sample was naive CD4+ T cells from blood. As to subset: CD45RO-negative CD62L-positive naive CD4 T cells. These TCRs come from a person between 30 and 69 years old in good health.

This clone was picked up one time. The V call is TRBV4-1, the J call TRBJ2-7, with TRBD2 matching 8 bases. The germline V gene has CDR1 MGHRA and CDR2 YSYEKL. The CDR3 has 15 amino acids. The junction had 7 bases not matched to a gene; V was cut back by 4 bases and J by 2 bases. As DNA, the CDR3 is TGCGCCAGCAGCCTAGAACTAGCGGCTGCCTACGAGCAGTACTTC. This translates into CASSLELAAAYEQYF.

The chain couples TRBV19 to TRBJ2-5; D is perhaps TRBD1 (5 bases). Germline V gene data show CDR1 as LNHDA and CDR2 as SQIVND (reference sequence). Trimming pared 5 bases from V and 2 bases from J, leaving 18 bases between. The CDR3 covers 16 residues. CDR3 sequence: CASSGWGKARQETQYF. DNA for the CDR3: TGTGCCAGTAGTGGCTGGGGCAAGGCGAGACAAGAGACCCAGTACTTC.

The rearrangement links TRBV7-9 to TRBJ2-3; 7 positions agree with TRBD1. Looked up from germline, CDR1 is SEHNR and CDR2 is FQNEAQ (reference sequence). The CDR3 totals 17 residues. Trimming took 1 base from V and 1 from J; bases not matched to a gene: 8. The CDR3 protein is CASSLGTGVEGTDTQYF. The CDR3 DNA reads TGTGCCAGCAGCTTAGGAACAGGGGTGGAGGGCACAGATACGCAGTATTTT.

Here the CDR3 reads CASRLGSYNEQFF. The CDR3 DNA reads TGTGCCAGCAGGCTAGGCTCCTACAATGAGCAGTTCTTC. The chain recombines TRBV11-1 with TRBJ2-1; D is uncertain. Germline CDR1 is SGHAT and CDR2 is FQDESV (reference sequence). V was clipped by 6 bases and J by 0 bases, with 6 bases between them. This CDR3 has 13 residues. The entire variable domain, with the rest obtained from reference TRBV11-1 and TRBJ2-1, is as follows: EAEVAQSPRYKITEKSQAVAFWCDPISGHATLYWYRQILGQGPELLVQFQDESVVDDSQLPKDRFSAERLKGVDSTLKIQPAELGDSAMYLCASRLGSYNEQFFGPGTRLTVL.

The V gene is TRBV18, the J gene TRBJ1-2; D is possibly TRBD1 (6 bases). Trimming pared 6 bases from V and 3 bases from J, leaving 14 bases between. Germline V gene data show CDR1 as KGHSH and CDR2 as LQKENI. The CDR3 totals 14 residues. CDR3 loop: CASSPRGGDYGYTF. The CDR3 region has the DNA TGTGCCAGCTCCCCCCGGGGGGGCGACTATGGCTACACCTTC.

The rearrangement links TRBV30 to TRBJ1-2, with 9 bases that match TRBD1. There are 14 residues in the CDR3. Trimming removed 2 bases from V and 6 bases from J; junction bases left unmatched: 7. In germline, CDR1 is GTSNPN, CDR2 SVGIG (reference sequence). This CDR3 is CAWSRDRVGDGYTF. CDR3 bases: TGTGCCTGGAGTAGGGACAGGGTGGGAGATGGCTACACCTTC.

The chain is built from TRBV29-1 and TRBJ2-5, with 7 bases lining up with TRBD2. The CDR3 loop spans 13 amino acids. After removal of 6 bases from V and 2 bases from J, the junction contained 6 bases not matched to a gene. CDR1 and CDR2 (germline): SQVTM, ANQGSEA. The CDR3 DNA follows: TGCAGCGTCCTTCGGGGAGGGCAAGAGACCCAGTACTTC. Its translation is CSVLRGGQETQYF.

This rearrangement joins TRBV5-1 to TRBJ1-1; weak D call: TRBD1 (5 bases). CDR1 and CDR2 (germline): SGHRS, YFSETQ. Between the trimmed V and J ends, which lost 7 bases and 0 bases, there was a span of 13 bases. This CDR3 is built from 14 residues. The CDR3 region has the DNA TGCGCCAGCTGGGAGGGGCCTCTGAACACTGAAGCTTTCTTT. Translation gives CASWEGPLNTEAFF.

This rearrangement joins TRBV7-2 to TRBJ2-5; 14 bases line up with TRBD2. The CDR3 totals 17 residues. Unmatched junction bases numbered 6, after V lost 5 bases and J lost 1 base. CDR1 and CDR2 from the germline V gene are SGHTA and FQGNSA. The CDR3 coding sequence is TGTGCCAGCAGCCTAGGACTAGCGGGGGGTCTCCAAGAGACCCAGTACTTC. Translating gives CASSLGLAGGLQETQYF.

This chain joins TRBV5-6 and TRBJ2-7, with D possibly TRBD2 on 5 matching bases. CDR3 size: 16 residues. Trimming cost V 4 bases and J 6 bases, with 23 bases left between them. The germline CDR1 and CDR2 sequences are SGHDT and YYEEEE. The CDR3 spells CASSRAGGPVVGEQYF. CDR3 DNA sequence: TGTGCCAGCAGCCGCGCGGGTGGGCCGGTGGTCGGCGAGCAGTACTTC.

The rearrangement links TRBV4-1 to TRBJ2-1; 14 nucleotides align to TRBD2. Germline CDR1 reads MGHRA; CDR2 reads YSYEKL. The CDR3 sequence is 16 residues long. Trimming cost V 3 bases and J 6 bases; bases outside gene matches: 4. The CDR3 DNA follows: TGCGCCAGCAGCCATCCGGGACTAGCGGGGGTCAATGAGCAGTTCTTC. This sequence encodes CASSHPGLAGVNEQFF.

This chain uses TRBV10-3 with TRBJ1-4; TRBD1 might be the D (6 bases). V lost 2 bases, J lost 3 bases, and 7 bases lay in between. Germline-derived CDR1 and CDR2 are ENHRY and SYGVKD. The CDR3 loop spans 14 amino acids. Here the CDR3 reads CAISEEGANEKLFF. The CDR3 DNA sequence: TGTGCCATCAGTGAGGAGGGGGCTAATGAAAAACTGTTTTTT.

This clone was picked up a small number of times. The chain combines TRBV7-9 with TRBJ1-4; TRBD1 might be the D (6 bases). CDR3 length equals 14 residues. V was shortened by 7 bases and J by 9 bases, with 18 bases between the two germline ends. Looked up from germline, CDR1 is SEHNR and CDR2 is FQNEAQ (reference sequence). In DNA form, the CDR3 reads TGTGCCAGCACCCTTCCGGGGGGCGGGAAAAAACTGTTTTTT. Translated: CASTLPGGGKKLFF.

This rearrangement joins TRBV28 to TRBJ2-7; TRBD2 aligns across 7 bases. In germline, CDR1 is MDHEN, CDR2 SYDVKM. With 3 bases clipped from V and 0 bases from J, the junction kept 11 bases outside the gene matches. There are 17 residues in the CDR3. The CDR3 DNA follows: TGTGCCAGCAGTTTTAGGGTAGCGGGTGGGAGCTCCTACGAGCAGTACTTC. Protein sequence: CASSFRVAGGSSYEQYF. Supplemented by reference TRBV28 and TRBJ2-7, the full variable domain reads DVKVTQSSRYLVKRTGEKVFLECVQDMDHENMFWYRQDPGLGLRLIYFSYDVKMKEKGDIPEGYSVSREKKERFSLILESASTNQTSMYLCASSFRVAGGSSYEQYFGPGTRLTVT.

The V and J genes are TRBV5-6 and TRBJ2-2, with 8 bases that match TRBD1. J gave up 2 bases and V 2 bases, and 5 bases lay outside the gene matches. The CDR3 runs 16 residues. Germline loops: CDR1 SGHDT, CDR2 YYEEEE. The DNA of the CDR3 is TGTGCCAGCAGCTTCAGGACAGGGATAAACACCGGGGAGCTGTTTTTT. This encodes CASSFRTGINTGELFF.

Written as DNA, the CDR3 is TGTGCCAGCAGCTACCGACAGGGGTCGCAAGGCTACACCTTC. Encoded protein: CASSYRQGSQGYTF. V gene TRBV7-2 combines with J gene TRBJ1-2, with TRBD1 matching over 8 bases. The CDR3 length is 14 residues. With V trimmed by 4 bases and J by 8 bases, 9 bases remained unmatched. Germline CDR1 reads SGHTA; CDR2 reads FQGNSA.

V usage is TRBV9 and J usage is TRBJ2-3; 11 bases agree with TRBD2. From germline, CDR1 is SGDLS and CDR2 YYNGEE. This CDR3 contains 18 residues. Trimming at V came to 0 bases and at J to 1 base, leaving 7 bases not matched to a gene. CDR3 residues: CASSVELAGGPGTDTQYF. The CDR3 DNA reads TGTGCCAGCAGCGTAGAATTAGCGGGAGGGCCGGGCACAGATACGCAGTATTTT.

The genes are TRBV5-6 and TRBJ1-1; 7 bases map to TRBD1. Germline CDR1 and CDR2: SGHDT and YYEEEE. Trimming removed 2 bases from V and 1 base from J; junction bases left unmatched: 5. The CDR3 is 15 amino acids. The CDR3 is CASSFRGVGNTEAFF. CDR3 nucleotides: TGTGCCAGCAGCTTCAGGGGGGTCGGGAACACTGAAGCTTTCTTT.

The chain combines TRBV5-4 with TRBJ2-5; TRBD1 is a possible D gene (5 bases). The DNA end lines up better with TRBJ2-7; the J call may be wrong. CDR1 and CDR2 (germline): SGHNT, YYREEE (reference sequence). This CDR3 is built from 13 residues. Here the CDR3 DNA reads TGTGCCAGCAGCTTGGTTGGACAATACGAGCAGTACTTC. Its protein is CASSLVGQYEQYF.

Written as DNA, the CDR3 is TGTGCCAGCAGTTTAGGAAACCCGGGGAATGAGCAGTTCTTC. It is translated as CASSLGNPGNEQFF. The chain links TRBV2 to TRBJ2-1, with a possible D match to TRBD2 (5 bases). CDR1 is SNHLY and CDR2 is FYNNEI in the germline V gene. The V end was cut by 5 bases, the J end by 7 bases, with 15 bases between. The CDR3 is made up of 14 amino acids.

V is TRBV7-2 and J is TRBJ1-2; D not certain. The V and J ends lost 5 bases and 4 bases respectively, with 5 bases between them. Germline-derived CDR1 and CDR2 are SGHTA and FQGNSA. The CDR3 length is 11 residues. CDR3 nucleotide sequence: TGTGCCAGCAGCCAGGTCTATGGCTACACCTTC. Amino acid sequence: CASSQVYGYTF. The full variable domain, rest sourced from reference TRBV7-2 and TRBJ1-2, is GAGVSQSPSNKVTEKGKDVELRCDPISGHTALYWYRQSLGQGLEFLIYFQGNSAPDKSGLPSDRFSAERTGGSVSTLTIQRTQQEDSAVYLCASSQVYGYTFGSGTRLTVV.

The CDR3 sequence is CASSLLLGQRNEKLFF. CDR3 nucleotides: TGTGCCAGCAGCTTATTGTTGGGACAGAGGAATGAAAAACTGTTTTTT. The chain recombines TRBV7-8 with TRBJ1-4, with TRBD1 identical over 7 bases. The germline V gene has CDR1 SGHVS and CDR2 FQNEAQ. There are 16 residues in the CDR3. The trim removed 2 bases at V and 5 bases at J, leaving 8 bases unmatched.

The chain couples TRBV6-6 to TRBJ1-3, with 10 bases aligning to TRBD1. Germline values: CDR1 MNHNY, CDR2 SVGAGI (reference sequence). The CDR3 has 14 amino acids. The trim removed 6 bases at V and 7 bases at J, leaving 6 bases unmatched. Here the CDR3 DNA reads TGTGCCAGCAGCCGGGGACAGGGGATCAACACCATATATTTT. Protein: CASSRGQGINTIYF.